The 27 T cell receptor beta chains given below trace back to one sample, sequenced in a study of T-cell reconstitution after alpha-beta-depleted transplantation in children. Using unique molecular identifiers, the investigators prepared the TCRbeta library. TCRdb re-called the PCR reads with MiXCR, one entry per CDR3 protein. The table includes some 840,000 distinct CDR3 sequences, roughly 15% detected once. Sample: PBMCs, mostly from graft donor cells, taken 360 days after TCRalphabeta/CD19-depleted stem cell transplant. These receptors all stem from a male patient younger than 18 who had a stem cell transplant for acute lymphoblastic leukemia, so the T cells may come from the graft donor.

The rearrangement links TRBV15 to TRBJ1-5, with D hard to call. This CDR3 comprises 17 residues. Germline V gives CDR1 LNHNV, CDR2 YYDKDF (reference sequence). V was clipped by 0 bases and J by 1 base, with 13 bases between them. CDR3 DNA sequence: TGTGCCACCAGCAGAGAGTATGTCGGCTTAAGCAATCAGCCCCAGCATTTT. This encodes CATSREYVGLSNQPQHF.

The CDR3 loop reads CASSAGLHSYEQYF. CDR3 DNA sequence: TGTGCCAGCAGCGCGGGACTCCACTCCTACGAGCAGTACTTC. The chain is built from TRBV9 and TRBJ2-7; tentative D call: TRBD2 (6 bases). The CDR3 is made up of 14 amino acids. Germline-derived CDR1 and CDR2 are SGDLS and YYNGEE. V was clipped by 3 bases and J by 0 bases, with 10 bases between them.

The CDR3 here is CASRDTGGKGGIYEQYF. The CDR3 DNA is TGCGCCAGCAGGGATACAGGGGGCAAAGGGGGGATCTACGAGCAGTACTTC. The chain uses TRBV4-1 and TRBJ2-7, with 9 bases lining up with TRBD1. Germline V CDR1 and CDR2: MGHRA, YSYEKL. The V and J ends lost 6 bases and 3 bases, in that order; junction bases with no gene match: 15. This CDR3 has 17 residues.

This clonotype was seen a handful of times. This sequence joins TRBV10-3 and TRBJ2-7, with TRBD1 identical over 8 bases. V was clipped by 6 bases and J by 7 bases; unmatched bases: 8. Germline V gene sequence: CDR1 ENHRY, CDR2 SYGVKD. The CDR3 is 13 amino acids. The CDR3 spells CAIRSWTGKEQYF. The CDR3 DNA follows: TGTGCCATCAGATCTTGGACAGGGAAAGAGCAGTACTTC.

V and J are TRBV9 and TRBJ2-5, with D hard to call. The germline V gene has CDR1 SGDLS and CDR2 YYNGEE. The CDR3 has 12 residues. Trimming took 3 bases from V and 7 from J, leaving 10 bases between them. In DNA, the CDR3 is TGTGCCAGCAGCGATAGTAGTGGGACCCAGTACTTC. This translates into CASSDSSGTQYF. The variable domain in full, completed from reference TRBV9 and TRBJ2-5, reads DSGVTQTPKHLITATGQRVTLRCSPRSGDLSVYWYQQSLDQGLQFLIQYYNGEERAKGNILERFSAQQFPDLHSELNLSSLELGDSALYFCASSDSSGTQYFGPGTRLLVL.

This sequence joins TRBV15 and TRBJ2-7, with TRBD2 matching 13 bases. CDR3 length: 18 residues. V trimming: 3 bases; J trimming: 2 bases; junction bases outside the gene matches: 10. Germline V gives CDR1 LNHNV, CDR2 YYDKDF (reference sequence). The CDR3 DNA is TGTGCCACCAGCAGCGCTATTTGGACTAGCGGGAGCCCCTACGAGCAGTACTTC. This encodes CATSSAIWTSGSPYEQYF.

The chain employs TRBV9 and TRBJ1-1; 7 bases fit TRBD1. Trimming took 4 bases from V and 4 from J; bases not matched to a gene: 10. Germline V lookup: CDR1 SGDLS, CDR2 YYNGEE. The CDR3 covers 15 residues. The CDR3 nucleotides read TGTGCCAGCAGCATAGGGACAGAATGGCCCACTGAAGCTTTCTTT. As protein: CASSIGTEWPTEAFF. The complete variable domain, with remaining parts taken from reference TRBV9 and TRBJ1-1, reads DSGVTQTPKHLITATGQRVTLRCSPRSGDLSVYWYQQSLDQGLQFLIQYYNGEERAKGNILERFSAQQFPDLHSELNLSSLELGDSALYFCASSIGTEWPTEAFFGQGTRLTVV.

This clonotype was picked up a small number of times. This chain joins TRBV12-3 or TRBV12-4 and TRBJ2-7; D may be TRBD2 (6 bases). V lost 6 bases and J lost 5, with 20 bases in between. CDR3 size: 15 residues. CDR3 DNA sequence: TGTGCCAGCAGCCAGACCGGGACTCGATCGAACGAGCAGTACTTC. It encodes CASSQTGTRSNEQYF.

CDR3 region: CASSKGTPTESSYNEQFF. The CDR3 DNA reads as TGCGCCAGCAGCAAAGGGACTCCAACCGAAAGCTCCTACAATGAGCAGTTCTTC. The rearrangement joins TRBV4-1 to TRBJ2-1; D possibly corresponds to TRBD2 (6 bases). The ends were cut back, 5 bases at V and 0 bases at J, with 20 bases in the middle. Germline V gene data show CDR1 as MGHRA and CDR2 as YSYEKL. The CDR3 extends over 18 amino acids.

This clonotype has only a few counts. The CDR3 nucleotides are TGTGCCAGCAGTTTAAAGATAGATCTAGCTTTCTTT. This sequence encodes CASSLKIDLAFF. The chain carries TRBV12-3 or TRBV12-4 and TRBJ1-1; no clear D. V dropped 2 bases and J dropped 10 bases, with 11 bases sitting between them. The CDR3 loop spans 12 amino acids.

This clonotype was counted between two and nine times. The chain carries TRBV7-9 and TRBJ1-1; D unresolved. This CDR3 region has 11 residues. CDR1 and CDR2 from the germline V gene are SEHNR and FQNEAQ (reference sequence). Trimming stripped 5 bases from V and 4 bases from J, with 5 bases between. CDR3 nucleotides: TGTGCCAGCAGCCACGGCACTGAAGCTTTCTTT. This codes for CASSHGTEAFF.

This clonotype was recorded a few times. The chain has TRBV5-1 and TRBJ2-7; D is perhaps TRBD1 (5 bases). In germline, CDR1 is SGHRS, CDR2 YFSETQ. CDR3 length: 14 residues. Trimming cost V 6 bases and J 6 bases, with 19 bases left between them. The CDR3: CASIVLGRLAEQYF. In DNA form, the CDR3 reads TGCGCCAGCATCGTTCTGGGGCGCCTGGCCGAGCAGTACTTC.

This chain uses TRBV12-3 or TRBV12-4 with TRBJ2-1; D call uncertain. V was trimmed by 3 bases and J by 12 bases, leaving 12 bases between them. There are 12 residues in the CDR3. The CDR3: CASSFTISRQFF. DNA of the CDR3: TGTGCCAGCAGTTTCACCATTTCCCGGCAGTTCTTC.

The chain has TRBV5-1 and TRBJ1-5; unclear D gene. The ends were cut back, 2 bases at V and 3 bases at J, with 12 bases in the middle. Germline CDR1 is SGHRS and CDR2 is YFSETQ. The CDR3 is 15 amino acids. The CDR3 protein is CASSLRDGLNQPQHF. The CDR3 DNA follows: TGCGCCAGCAGCTTACGAGACGGACTCAATCAGCCCCAGCATTTT. Full variable domain (rest looked up from reference TRBV5-1 and TRBJ1-5): KAGVTQTPRYLIKTRGQQVTLSCSPISGHRSVSWYQQTPGQGLQFLFEYFSETQRNKGNFPGRFSGRQFSNSRSEMNVSTLELGDSALYLCASSLRDGLNQPQHFGDGTRLSIL.

This chain joins TRBV29-1 and TRBJ2-1; D ambiguous. V lost 0 bases to trimming and J lost 2 bases, with 8 bases between them. Germline-derived CDR1 and CDR2 are SQVTM and ANQGSEA. The CDR3 sequence is 14 residues long. CDR3 sequence reads: CSVEDKYTYNEQFF. CDR3 nucleotide sequence: TGCAGCGTTGAAGATAAGTACACCTACAATGAGCAGTTCTTC.

This clonotype was detected a few times. This chain links TRBV12-3 or TRBV12-4 with TRBJ2-5; 12 bases map to TRBD2. CDR3 length: 16 amino acids. The V gene end was trimmed by 5 bases and the J gene end by 5 bases; junction bases not matched to a gene: 9. CDR3 residues: CASSNRLAGVFETQYF. The DNA for the CDR3 is TGTGCCAGCAGTAACCGACTAGCGGGAGTTTTTGAGACCCAGTACTTC.

This clonotype has a handful of counts. The CDR3 loop is CSARDGSHRVYGYTF. The CDR3 coding sequence is TGCAGTGCTAGAGATGGTTCCCACAGGGTCTATGGCTACACCTTC. The chain joins TRBV20-1 to TRBJ1-2, with D maybe TRBD1 (6 bases). The germline CDR1 and CDR2 sequences are DFQATT and SNEGSKA (reference sequence). The CDR3 has 15 amino acids. V lost 0 bases, J lost 4 bases, and 15 bases lay in between.

The sample holds many counts of this clonotype. The chain has TRBV29-1 and TRBJ2-3; either TRBD1 or TRBD2 may supply D (6 bases each). Germline V gives CDR1 SQVTM, CDR2 ANQGSEA. This CDR3 is built from 15 residues. Trimming cost V 4 bases and J 2 bases, with 16 bases left between them. The CDR3 reads CSVGHPGDITDTQYF. Written as DNA, the CDR3 is TGCAGCGTTGGGCACCCGGGGGACATCACAGATACGCAGTATTTT.

V is TRBV11-2 and J is TRBJ1-6; 9 positions agree with TRBD1. Unmatched junction bases numbered 5, after V lost 5 bases and J lost 9 bases. Germline V gene data show CDR1 as SGHAT and CDR2 as FQNNGV. CDR3 size: 14 residues. As DNA, the CDR3 is TGTGCCAGCAGCCAGGACAGGGGTCTTTCACCCCTCCACTTT. Its protein product is CASSQDRGLSPLHF.

V is TRBV27 and J is TRBJ1-2, with D hard to call. The germline V gene encodes CDR1 MNHEY and CDR2 SMNVEV (reference sequence). Trimming stripped 3 bases from V and 4 bases from J, with 15 bases between. The CDR3 runs 15 residues. The CDR3 nucleotides are TGTGCCAGCAGTTTTATACCGAGGGATGGCTATGGCTACACCTTC. Protein sequence: CASSFIPRDGYGYTF.

This clonotype was detected a few times. The rearrangement uses TRBV11-2 and TRBJ2-3; perhaps TRBD1 as D (6 bases). CDR1 SGHAT and CDR2 FQNNGV come from the germline V gene. The CDR3 contains 16 residues. V was shortened by 1 base and J by 2 bases, with 13 bases between the two germline ends. The CDR3 region is CASSLVHDRYTDTQYF. In DNA form, the CDR3 reads TGTGCCAGCAGCTTAGTCCATGACAGGTACACAGATACGCAGTATTTT.

V is TRBV6-5 and J is TRBJ1-5; D is unclear. The CDR3 spans 17 residues. V lost 4 bases to trimming and J lost 1 base, with 17 bases between them. The V gene's germline CDR1 is MNHEY and CDR2 SVGAGI. The CDR3 is CASSSHVSGVSNQPQHF. CDR3 sequence (DNA): TGTGCCAGCAGTTCCCATGTGTCGGGAGTCAGCAATCAGCCCCAGCATTTT.

This clonotype came up many times. This chain uses TRBV9 with TRBJ2-2; D not resolved. The CDR3 runs to 13 residues. The germline V gene has CDR1 SGDLS and CDR2 YYNGEE. With 1 base removed from V and 5 bases from J, the gap between germline ends came to 6 bases. CDR3 sequence reads: CASSVLSTGELFF. The CDR3 DNA sequence: TGTGCCAGCAGCGTACTCTCGACCGGGGAGCTGTTTTTT. The whole variable domain, filled in from reference TRBV9 and TRBJ2-2, reads DSGVTQTPKHLITATGQRVTLRCSPRSGDLSVYWYQQSLDQGLQFLIQYYNGEERAKGNILERFSAQQFPDLHSELNLSSLELGDSALYFCASSVLSTGELFFGEGSRLTVL.

CDR3 sequence (DNA): TGTGCCAGCAGCTCTCCCTCGGCGGGAGGAAGCGAGCAGTACTTC. Translation: CASSSPSAGGSEQYF. The chain employs TRBV7-9 and TRBJ2-7, with TRBD2 matching 8 bases. The trim removed 4 bases at V and 6 bases at J, leaving 11 bases unmatched. CDR1 is SEHNR, CDR2 FQNEAQ, per germline (reference sequence). CDR3 length: 15 residues.

The chain joins TRBV28 to TRBJ2-7; TRBD1 aligns across 9 bases. The CDR3 has 14 amino acids. J lost 4 bases, V lost 7 bases, and 8 bases had no gene match. In germline, CDR1 is MDHEN, CDR2 SYDVKM. The CDR3 nucleotides are TGTGCCAGCACCCGGGACAGGGAGGCGTACGAGCAGTACTTC. It is translated as CASTRDREAYEQYF.

V and J are TRBV19 and TRBJ2-1; 11 bases are shared with TRBD2. The CDR3 consists of 15 residues. The germline V gene has CDR1 LNHDA and CDR2 SQIVND (reference sequence). Trimming cost V 7 bases and J 8 bases; bases outside gene matches: 10. The DNA for the CDR3 is TGTGCCAGTAAACTAGCGGGAGCCATTATCCATGAGCAGTTCTTC. Translating it yields CASKLAGAIIHEQFF.

V is TRBV5-1 and J is TRBJ1-2, with D uncertain. This CDR3 spans 15 amino acids. Trimming removed 3 bases from V and 6 bases from J, with 18 bases in between. Germline V gene lookup returns CDR1 SGHRS and CDR2 YFSETQ. CDR3 sequence reads: CASSSAGPIGHGYTF. DNA for the CDR3: TGCGCCAGCAGCTCAGCAGGTCCCATTGGACATGGCTACACCTTC.